The T cell receptor (beta chain) described here comes from a study of identical twins. All donors were healthy Caucasians. cDNA carried unique molecular identifiers, and a universal primer site was added by template switching. TCRdb fed the 5' RACE reads into MiXCR, producing one record per CDR3 protein. The sample consists of roughly 500,000 distinct CDR3 sequences, about 20% of them appearing once. Germline loops: CDR1 SGDLS, CDR2 YYNGEE. V was pared by 7 bases and J by 0 bases, with 13 bases between. CDR3 length: 14 amino acids. This sample also appeared in a second study, on T cells expressing NK-cell markers. Per that study: A handful of donors likewise had their CD3+CD56-NKG2C+ fraction led by these clonotypes.

J is TRBJ1-1 and V is TRBV9; perhaps TRBD1 as D (5 bases). The sequence was collected from a woman under 30 in good health. Sample: CD4+ T cells sorted from blood. CDR3 coding DNA: TGTGCCAGCGGAAGGTGGGGGATGAACACTGAAGCTTTCTTT. Translating gives CASGRWGMNTEAFF.